One sample yielded the 5 T cell receptor beta chains listed below, sequenced in a study of cytomegalovirus exposure and HLA in healthy donors. Clones were sequenced by immunoSEQ multiplex PCR, and TCRdb holds only the in-frame ones, with some missing. Of about 86,000 clones in the sample, 85% to 95% were seen once. What was sequenced was PBMCs. These receptors were taken from a young man in good health and CMV-seronegative.

This clone appeared once. J is TRBJ2-3 and V is TRBV10-3; 7 bases match TRBD2. V was clipped by 0 bases and J by 2 bases; unmatched bases: 8. Germline CDR1 is ENHRY and CDR2 is SYGVKD. The CDR3 has 17 amino acids. As DNA, the CDR3 is TGTGCCATCAGTGAGTCGGAGGGCGGGGGACCCACAGATACGCAGTATTTT. Translated: CAISESEGGGPTDTQYF.

The chain joins TRBV4-2 to TRBJ1-3; TRBD1 matches 8 bases. CDR3 length equals 16 residues. The trim removed 2 bases at V and 4 bases at J, leaving 7 bases unmatched. Per germline, CDR1 LGHNA and CDR2 YNFKEQ. The CDR3 protein is CASSQTLGQGGNTIYF. The CDR3 DNA reads TGTGCCAGCAGCCAAACCTTAGGACAGGGCGGAAACACCATATATTTT.

The chain couples TRBV5-5 to TRBJ1-1, with 7 bases matching TRBD1. Trimming removed 6 bases from V and 1 base from J; junction bases left unmatched: 6. Germline CDR1 reads SGHKS; CDR2 reads YYEKEE (reference sequence). The CDR3 sequence is 14 residues long. CDR3 coding DNA: TGTGCCAGCATCCAGGGGGTACGGAACACTGAAGCTTTCTTT. This gives the protein CASIQGVRNTEAFF.

The V call is TRBV30, the J call TRBJ1-5; D perhaps matches TRBD1 (6 bases). The V gene lost 3 bases and the J gene lost 1 base, with 16 bases spanning the gap. The CDR3 covers 16 residues. Germline V gene lookup returns CDR1 GTSNPN and CDR2 SVGIG (reference sequence). The CDR3 loop is CAWSANRVTSNQPQHF. The CDR3, as DNA: TGTGCCTGGAGCGCAAACAGGGTTACGAGCAATCAGCCCCAGCATTTT. Based on the CDR3 plus reference TRBV30 and TRBJ1-5, the full variable domain is SQTIHQWPATLVQPVGSPLSLECTVEGTSNPNLYWYRQAAGRGLQLLFYSVGIGQISSEVPQNLSASRPQDRQFILSSKKLLLSDSGFYLCAWSANRVTSNQPQHFGDGTRLSIL.

J is TRBJ1-4 and V is TRBV6-4; unclear D gene. With 6 bases removed from V and 7 bases from J, the gap between germline ends came to 12 bases. This CDR3 spans 13 amino acids. Germline CDR1 is MRHNA and CDR2 is SNTAGT. Written as DNA, the CDR3 is TGTGCCAGCAGCCGGTCCGGTGGTGAAAAACTGTTTTTT. Its translation is CASSRSGGEKLFF.